This T cell receptor beta chain was sequenced during a study of T cell responses to AZD1222 COVID-19 vaccine. The CDR3 totals 16 residues. With V trimmed by 5 bases and J by 1 base, 5 bases remained unmatched. Germline V gives CDR1 LNHDA, CDR2 SQIVND (reference sequence). Method: immunoSEQ multiplex PCR; TCRdb's copy keeps in-frame clones and lacks some. Counted here are some 140,000 clones, over 85% occurring once; the ten biggest clones make up approximately 17%. The material sequenced was peripheral blood, taken on day 0 of AZD1222 vaccination. The rearrangement links TRBV19 to TRBJ1-6; 7 nucleotides match TRBD1. The receptor was isolated from an adult in good health. The CDR3 here is CASSSGQQSYNSPLHF. CDR3 nucleotides: TGTGCCAGTAGTTCGGGACAGCAGTCCTATAATTCACCCCTCCACTTT.